The source of this TCR beta chain is a study of beta chain features in type 1 diabetes. Notes on the study in general: Shortening that was moderate but significant affected the TCRB CDR3s of Type 1 diabetes patients in all four CD4+ subsets.

Of note for this clone: The antigen is unknown. It may be a read error: a sequence one base away is much more abundant.

Trimming left V 1 base short and J 6 bases short, with 9 bases between. Germline V gene lookup returns CDR1 SGHVS and CDR2 FQNEAQ. This CDR3 is built from 13 residues. As every portion of the isolated RNA was reverse transcribed, the sequencing read expressed TCRB transcripts. Produced via immunoSEQ multiplex PCR; TCRdb's table is partial and in-frame only. Of some 350,000 clones in the sample, 9.6% were seen once. The sequenced sample consisted of central memory CD4+ T cells from blood. J is TRBJ2-5 and V is TRBV7-8; D might be TRBD1 or TRBD2, each matching 5 bases. The TCR was taken from a man aged 25 to 45 with type 1 diabetes. CDR3 residues: CASSLGGMKTQYF. The DNA for the CDR3 is TGTGCCAGCAGCTTAGGGGGGATGAAGACCCAGTACTTC.